A single sample gave rise to the 3 T cell receptor beta chains below, sequenced in a study of beta chain features in type 1 diabetes. Study-wide results and limits: A moderate, significant TCRB CDR3 shortening appeared in type 1 diabetes across four CD4+ subsets.

Their specific antigens are unknown. Of the isolated RNA, all was reverse transcribed, and so the sequenced material was expressed TCRB transcripts. The protocol was immunoSEQ multiplex PCR, while the TCRdb copy is restricted to in-frame clones and leaves out a portion. The data show about 660,000 clones, with more than 13% seen just once and approximately 0.039% held by the top ten. The sample taken for sequencing was naive CD4+ T cells from blood. These receptor sequences come from a man aged 18 to 29 with type 1 diabetes.

As concerns this clone: A much more abundant neighbour one base away suggests this may be a read error. The CDR3 spells CASTLRGYGYTF. CDR3 nucleotide sequence: TGTGCCAGCACCCTCAGGGGCTATGGCTACACCTTC. The rearrangement uses TRBV28 and TRBJ1-2; D is possibly TRBD1 (6 bases). This CDR3 has 12 amino acids. Germline V CDR1 and CDR2: MDHEN, SYDVKM. V shed 7 bases and J shed 4 bases, with 10 bases lying between them.

This clone has a handful of counts. The rearrangement links TRBV10-3 to TRBJ2-7; tentatively, D is TRBD1 (5 bases). Germline V lookup: CDR1 ENHRY, CDR2 SYGVKD. The CDR3 totals 14 residues. V lost 10 bases, J lost 0 bases, and 16 bases lay in between. The CDR3 DNA reads TGTGCCACCACCCGGCAGGGATACTCCTACGAGCAGTACTTC. Translating gives CATTRQGYSYEQYF.

V gene TRBV9 combines with J gene TRBJ2-2; 7 nucleotides align to TRBD2. The V segment lost 3 bases and the J segment 5 bases; nucleotides outside the gene matches: 7. This CDR3 has 15 residues. CDR1 is SGDLS and CDR2 is YYNGEE in the germline V gene. For the CDR3, the DNA is TGTGCCAGCAGCGGGGCGGGGACTAAGACCGGGGAGCTGTTTTTT. It encodes CASSGAGTKTGELFF.